These 30 T cell receptor beta chains were all obtained from the same sample, sequenced in a study of cytomegalovirus exposure and HLA in healthy donors. The PCR was carried out with 60 Vbeta primers and 13 Jbeta primers. The method was immunoSEQ multiplex PCR; TCRdb's version includes in-frame clones alone and lacks a portion of them. This table has about 110,000 clones, 65% to 85% appearing once. The specimen sequenced was PBMCs. These receptor sequences come from a male donor in good health and CMV-seropositive.

This chain links TRBV4-3 with TRBJ1-3; 9 bases fit TRBD1. This CDR3 comprises 16 residues. The germline V gene encodes CDR1 LGHNA and CDR2 YSLEER. V shed 0 bases and J 2 bases; nucleotides not matched to a gene: 2. The CDR3 reads CASSQERDRAGNTIYF. The CDR3 DNA follows: TGCGCCAGCAGCCAAGAAAGGGACAGGGCTGGAAACACCATATATTTT.

This clone appeared a single time. The chain is built from TRBV5-6 and TRBJ2-2; tentatively, D is TRBD2 (7 bases). This CDR3 comprises 15 residues. V gave up 3 bases and J gave up 3 bases, with 12 bases separating them. Germline CDR1 and CDR2: SGHDT and YYEEEE. DNA for the CDR3: TGTGCCAGCAGCTGGGGGGGCTCTTACACCGGGGAGCTGTTTTTT. It encodes CASSWGGSYTGELFF.

A single count supports this clone. This chain uses TRBV4-3 with TRBJ2-5; a possible D gene is TRBD2 (6 bases). The CDR3 contains 14 residues. Trimming left V 4 bases short and J 11 bases short, with 20 bases between. Germline loops: CDR1 LGHNA, CDR2 YSLEER. CDR3 sequence (DNA): TGCGCCAGCAGCCGCGGCCAGGCGACGGGAGAGCAGTACTTC. Its protein is CASSRGQATGEQYF.

V usage is TRBV19 and J usage is TRBJ1-3; no firm D call. V was cut by 4 bases and J by 3 bases, with 10 bases left in between. Germline V gene sequence: CDR1 LNHDA, CDR2 SQIVND (reference sequence). The CDR3 is 14 residues long. DNA for the CDR3: TGTGCCAGTAGTACCGTCGGTTATGGAAACACCATATATTTT. Amino acids: CASSTVGYGNTIYF.

In this sample, this clone turned up once. The chain links TRBV7-9 to TRBJ2-3; 11 nucleotides align to TRBD2. There are 17 residues in the CDR3. The junction had 13 bases not matched to a gene; V was cut back by 5 bases and J by 6 bases. Germline V CDR1 and CDR2: SEHNR, FQNEAQ (reference sequence). The CDR3 is CASSPKTSGSIGDTQYF. CDR3 nucleotide sequence: TGTGCCAGCAGCCCAAAAACTAGCGGGAGCATCGGTGATACGCAGTATTTT.

CDR3 in amino acids: CASSLAGNSYNEQFF. The CDR3 coding sequence is TGCGCCAGCAGCTTGGCCGGGAATTCCTACAATGAGCAGTTCTTC. The rearrangement links TRBV5-1 to TRBJ2-1; D possibly corresponds to TRBD2 (5 bases). Deletions cut 0 bases from V and 1 base from J, with 8 bases between. Per germline, CDR1 SGHRS and CDR2 YFSETQ. This CDR3 contains 15 residues.

This clone has more than one count but fewer than ten. The chain employs TRBV28 and TRBJ2-7; D may be TRBD1 (6 bases). The germline V gene has CDR1 MDHEN and CDR2 SYDVKM. The length of the CDR3 is 13 residues. V gave up 6 bases and J gave up 0 bases, with 9 bases separating them. The CDR3 here is CASRNRASYEQYF. DNA of the CDR3: TGTGCCAGCAGAAACAGGGCCTCCTACGAGCAGTACTTC.

This chain joins TRBV5-1 and TRBJ2-5; D is possibly TRBD2 (5 bases). V lost 2 bases, J lost 5 bases, and 16 bases lay in between. CDR1 and CDR2 (germline): SGHRS, YFSETQ. This CDR3 is 15 amino acids long. CDR3 protein: CASSLASQVRETQYF. The CDR3 DNA follows: TGCGCCAGCAGCTTAGCTAGCCAGGTCCGGGAGACCCAGTACTTC. The complete variable domain, with remaining parts taken from reference TRBV5-1 and TRBJ2-5, reads KAGVTQTPRYLIKTRGQQVTLSCSPISGHRSVSWYQQTPGQGLQFLFEYFSETQRNKGNFPGRFSGRQFSNSRSEMNVSTLELGDSALYLCASSLASQVRETQYFGPGTRLLVL.

The gene calls are TRBV7-8 and TRBJ1-4, with D possibly TRBD1 on 6 matching bases. The CDR3 spans 14 residues. V was cut by 7 bases and J by 5 bases, with 14 bases left in between. The germline CDR1 and CDR2 sequences are SGHVS and FQNEAQ. In DNA form, the CDR3 reads TGTGCCAGCAAAAGGGGGGGCCCCAATGAAAAACTGTTTTTT. The encoded protein is CASKRGGPNEKLFF.

The chain uses TRBV30 and TRBJ1-1; D gene ambiguous. The CDR3 length is 12 residues. V lost 4 bases, J lost 11 bases, and 17 bases lay in between. Germline-derived CDR1 and CDR2 are GTSNPN and SVGIG (reference sequence). CDR3 region: CAWTPGQASAFF. The CDR3 nucleotides are TGTGCCTGGACCCCCGGCCAGGCGTCGGCTTTCTTT.

The count of this clone is one. The rearrangement uses TRBV6-6 and TRBJ2-5; D perhaps matches TRBD1 (6 bases). The germline V and J ends were trimmed by 0 bases and 13 bases, with 9 bases remaining between them. Germline loops: CDR1 MNHNY, CDR2 SVGAGI (reference sequence). The length of the CDR3 is 11 residues. This CDR3 reads CASSYSQGTYF. The CDR3 DNA sequence: TGTGCCAGCAGTTACTCTCAGGGGACGTACTTC.

The J gene is TRBJ2-7, the V gene TRBV7-2; 9 nucleotides align to TRBD1. The length of the CDR3 is 15 residues. CDR1 is SGHTA and CDR2 is FQGNSA in the germline V gene. The trim removed 6 bases at V and 3 bases at J, leaving 9 bases unmatched. CDR3 protein: CASRRDRGVGYEQYF. The CDR3 nucleotides read TGTGCCAGCAGGCGTGACAGGGGGGTAGGCTACGAGCAGTACTTC.

The J gene is TRBJ1-5, the V gene TRBV27; D gene unclear. From germline, CDR1 is MNHEY and CDR2 SMNVEV (reference sequence). This CDR3 contains 14 residues. Trimming shortened V by 2 bases and J by 8 bases, and 13 bases separated the two germline ends. The CDR3 region has the DNA TGTGCCAGCAGTTTAGCTGGACCGCGGGAGCCCCAGCATTTT. Encoded protein: CASSLAGPREPQHF.

This clone was counted between two and nine times. In DNA form, the CDR3 reads TGTGCCAGCAGCTTAGTTCCCGCAGGTCATGGAATGAACACTGAAGCTTTCTTT. Its translation: CASSLVPAGHGMNTEAFF. The rearrangement uses TRBV7-6 and TRBJ1-1; D remains ambiguous. The length of the CDR3 is 18 residues. Trimming removed 1 base from V and 0 bases from J, with 18 bases in between. Per the germline V gene, CDR1 is SGHVS and CDR2 is FNYEAQ.

The V call is TRBV29-1, the J call TRBJ1-1; TRBD1 matches 7 bases. Germline V gene data show CDR1 as SQVTM and CDR2 as ANQGSEA. V gave up 4 bases and J gave up 10 bases; unmatched junction bases: 12. This CDR3 is built from 13 residues. CDR3 bases: TGCAGCGTTGGGGACCGACAGGGTATGGCAGCTTTCTTT. As protein: CSVGDRQGMAAFF.

The chain carries TRBV7-2 and TRBJ2-7, with D maybe TRBD1 (5 bases). The length of the CDR3 is 15 residues. The V end lost 1 base, the J end lost 7 bases, and 17 bases lay between the germline ends. Germline V gene lookup returns CDR1 SGHTA and CDR2 FQGNSA. The CDR3 protein is CASSLVLARGEEQYF. The CDR3 bases are TGTGCCAGCAGCTTAGTGTTGGCTAGGGGCGAGGAGCAGTACTTC.

The gene calls are TRBV4-1 and TRBJ2-7; 8 bases match TRBD1. The germline V gene encodes CDR1 MGHRA and CDR2 YSYEKL. The length of the CDR3 is 15 residues. The V segment lost 1 base and the J segment 4 bases; nucleotides outside the gene matches: 6. The CDR3 bases are TGCGCCAGCAGCCAAGGCCGGACAGGGCCTTACGAGCAGTACTTC. This translates into CASSQGRTGPYEQYF.

The rearrangement links TRBV21-1 to TRBJ1-5; the table gives TRBD1 as D, unverified against the DNA. TRBV21-1 is classified as a pseudogene. The CDR3 runs to 15 residues. This chain's CDR3 is CASSKGTGSNQPQHF. The CDR3 coding sequence is TGTGCCAGCAGCAAAGGGACAGGGAGCAATCAGCCCCAGCATTTT.

CDR3 DNA sequence: TGTGCCAGCAGTGACCCGGGACACCTGAATCAGCCCCAGCATTTT. This gives the protein CASSDPGHLNQPQHF. This sequence joins TRBV6-4 and TRBJ1-5, with a possible D match to TRBD1 (6 bases). V lost 2 bases and J lost 4, with 12 bases in between. This CDR3 is built from 15 residues. The V gene's germline CDR1 is MRHNA and CDR2 SNTAGT.

The V and J genes are TRBV28 and TRBJ1-2; 9 positions match TRBD1. The CDR3 extends over 15 amino acids. Germline V lookup: CDR1 MDHEN, CDR2 SYDVKM. Unmatched junction bases numbered 13, after V lost 4 bases and J lost 10 bases. The chain's CDR3 is CASSSTKGQGGDYTF. The CDR3 nucleotides are TGTGCCAGCAGTTCAACCAAGGGACAGGGAGGAGACTACACCTTC.

The chain has TRBV6-6 and TRBJ1-5; D is perhaps TRBD1 (5 bases). V was pared by 7 bases and J by 1 base, with 14 bases between. The CDR3 spans 15 residues. CDR1 and CDR2 (germline): MNHNY, SVGAGI (reference sequence). CDR3 sequence reads: CASTPRGGSNQPQHF. The CDR3 bases are TGTGCCAGCACCCCCCGGGGGGGGAGCAATCAGCCCCAGCATTTT.

The V call is TRBV6-5, the J call TRBJ2-7; D gene uncertain. CDR3 length: 14 amino acids. V lost 0 bases and J lost 1, with 7 bases in between. Germline assignment: CDR1 MNHEY and CDR2 SVGAGI. The CDR3 here is CASSYSRPSYEQYF. CDR3 nucleotides: TGTGCCAGCAGTTACTCGCGGCCTTCCTACGAGCAGTACTTC.

The rearrangement joins TRBV7-2 to TRBJ1-1; 7 bases match TRBD1. Germline V gene sequence: CDR1 SGHTA, CDR2 FQGNSA. Trimming at V came to 4 bases and at J to 4 bases, leaving 9 bases not matched to a gene. The CDR3 spans 15 residues. DNA of the CDR3: TGTGCCAGCAGCTCACAAATTACAGGGGCCACTGAAGCTTTCTTT. Translation: CASSSQITGATEAFF.

This chain uses TRBV28 with TRBJ2-7; possible D gene TRBD2, 6 bases. Germline V gives CDR1 MDHEN, CDR2 SYDVKM. V lost 6 bases and J lost 7, with 10 bases in between. This CDR3 has 11 amino acids. The CDR3: CASRGRGEQYF. For the CDR3, the DNA is TGTGCCAGCAGGGGGCGGGGTGAGCAGTACTTC.

This sequence joins TRBV5-4 and TRBJ2-3; 10 bases agree with TRBD2. Germline V gives CDR1 SGHNT, CDR2 YYREEE (reference sequence). V dropped 0 bases and J dropped 2; count of bases not matched to a gene: 15. The CDR3 extends over 20 amino acids. This CDR3 reads CASSLVYRGASGGATDTQYF. The CDR3 region has the DNA TGTGCCAGCAGCTTGGTCTACAGAGGTGCTAGCGGGGGAGCCACAGATACGCAGTATTTT.

The rearrangement uses TRBV5-1 and TRBJ2-5, with a weak D call TRBD2 (5 bases). Germline loops: CDR1 SGHRS, CDR2 YFSETQ. This CDR3 has 14 amino acids. Trimming removed 4 bases from V and 3 bases from J, with 13 bases in between. This chain's CDR3 is CASSPQLGEETQYF. CDR3 sequence (DNA): TGCGCCAGCAGCCCGCAATTGGGAGAAGAGACCCAGTACTTC.

The chain has TRBV2 and TRBJ1-1; D is unresolved. Trimming removed 6 bases at V and 7 bases at J, with 12 bases between. Per germline, CDR1 SNHLY and CDR2 FYNNEI. The CDR3 runs 12 residues. CDR3 in amino acids: CASRAQVCEAFF. The CDR3 region has the DNA TGTGCCAGCAGAGCTCAGGTCTGTGAAGCTTTCTTT.

The chain employs TRBV10-3 and TRBJ2-7; 10 bases fit TRBD2. The CDR3 spans 17 residues. The V gene's germline CDR1 is ENHRY and CDR2 SYGVKD. J lost 0 bases, V lost 10 bases, and 15 bases had no gene match. CDR3 in amino acids: CATHGELAGPTSYEQYF. The CDR3 nucleotides read TGTGCCACGCACGGGGAACTAGCGGGACCCACCTCCTACGAGCAGTACTTC.

The V and J genes are TRBV29-1 and TRBJ1-1; D remains ambiguous. The CDR3 consists of 13 residues. With 8 bases removed from V and 1 base from J, the gap between germline ends came to 14 bases. Germline V CDR1 and CDR2: SQVTM, ANQGSEA. The CDR3 here is CSSEGGTNTEAFF. CDR3 in DNA: TGCAGCTCGGAGGGAGGCACGAACACTGAAGCTTTCTTT.

The J gene is TRBJ1-1, the V gene TRBV5-6; 8 bases are a match to TRBD1. The V gene's germline CDR1 is SGHDT and CDR2 YYEEEE. CDR3 length: 15 residues. Trimming took 1 base from V and 0 from J; bases not matched to a gene: 2. The chain's CDR3 is CASSLRTGMNTEAFF. The CDR3 DNA sequence: TGTGCCAGCAGCTTGCGGACAGGGATGAACACTGAAGCTTTCTTT.